This TCR beta chain was retrieved from a study of CD8+CD57+ T cells in acquired aplastic anemia. This CDR3 is 14 amino acids long. Germline assignment: CDR1 SGDLS and CDR2 YYNGEE. Individuals selected for sequencing had exhibited CD8+CD57+ cell expansion on flow cytometry. As regards this clonotype: One end of the junction varies from germline; a read error may be responsible.

Genomic DNA, the template, was used for profiling of the TCR beta VDJ and CDR3. TCRdb fed the reads into MiXCR, producing one record per CDR3 protein. Among fewer than 300,000 distinct CDR3 sequences, 82% were seen once, and the ten largest hold approximately 40%. The material sequenced was sorted CD4+, CD8+, or CD8+CD57+ T cells (not recorded which) from PBMCs. The V and J genes are TRBV9 and TRBJ2-3; TRBD1 might be the D (6 bases). The receptor was isolated from a human donor with aplastic anemia. CDR3 region: CASTPRMNRDTEDF. CDR3 coding DNA: TGTGCCAGCACCCCTCGGATGAATCGGGACACGGAAGATTTT.